This T cell receptor beta chain was recovered during a study of blood T cell repertoires in COVID-19. Study at large: Spain, Italy and the United States supplied samples that represented acute and convalescent COVID-19. The cDNA or gDNA used as material had been derived from T cells, B-cell-depleted T cells, or PBMCs.

Authors' methods: Scientists estimated how many nucleated cells there were by amplifying reference gene primers. Some clones are missing from TCRdb's copy, which holds only in-frame ones; the method was immunoSEQ multiplex PCR. V and J calls and clone size come straight from that table; D and trimming were deduced from the DNA. The sample contains some 25,000 clones, around 86% of which appear only once. This CDR3 comprises 18 residues. The trim removed 5 bases at V and 0 bases at J, leaving 12 bases unmatched. Germline values: CDR1 LNHDA, CDR2 SQIVND (reference sequence). The chain joins TRBV19 to TRBJ1-5, with 8 positions matching TRBD1. The sequenced material came from peripheral blood. The sequence derives from a man aged 45-65 years with active COVID-19. The CDR3 nucleotides are TGTGCCAGTAGTTTGGGACAGGCGGGACCATATAGCAATCAGCCCCAGCATTTT. It encodes CASSLGQAGPYSNQPQHF.